The source of this TCR beta chain is a study of T-cell memory formation after mild COVID-19. CDR1 GTSNPN and CDR2 SVGIG come from the germline V gene (reference sequence). V was trimmed by 5 bases and J by 4 bases, leaving 8 bases between them. This CDR3 has 12 residues. Sample barcodes and UMIs were carried by the TCR alpha and TCR beta cDNA libraries that 5'RACE generated with constant-segment primers. TCRdb reprocessed the 5' RACE reads via MiXCR and lists one record per CDR3 protein. The table records under 600,000 distinct CDR3 sequences, about 22% of them present only once. This chain uses TRBV30 with TRBJ1-4; D is perhaps TRBD1 (6 bases). The receptor was derived from an adult woman who had mild COVID-19 (a few samples of this study predate the infection). Cell type and time point are not known. The sequencing sample was made of PBMCs or a T cell subset sorted from them (not recorded which). The CDR3 is CAWDRSNEKLFF. The CDR3 DNA reads TGTGCCTGGGACAGGAGTAATGAAAAACTGTTTTTT.